The 16 T cell receptor beta chains below were found in one sample sequenced in a study of tumor-infiltrating lymphocytes in primary liver carcinoma. Joint extraction of RNA and DNA used roughly 18-34 mg of bulk tissue that was unsorted. The authors made TCR beta cDNA from approximately 500 ng total RNA with a constant-region primer. ARM-PCR, slightly modified, supplied the TCR beta libraries through three nested multiplex PCR rounds. For around 11 cycles apiece, the opening two PCR rounds ran with TRBV1-TRBV30 forward primers and a C-beta reverse primer. One entry per CDR3 protein results from TCRdb running MiXCR on the multiplex PCR reads. The sample has about 190,000 distinct CDR3 sequences; approximately 80% are singletons. Material: tumor tissue from primary liver carcinoma. These TCRs come from a man aged 40-49 years with primary liver carcinoma and hepatitis B virus infection.

This chain connects TRBV2 to TRBJ2-1; 10 nucleotides agree with TRBD2. With 10 bases clipped from V and 0 bases from J, the junction kept 9 bases outside the gene matches. Germline values: CDR1 SNHLY, CDR2 FYNNEI. CDR3 length equals 16 residues. CDR3 nucleotides: TGTGCCACCAAAGAGGCTAGCGGGAGCTCCTACAATGAGCAGTTCTTC. Protein sequence: CATKEASGSSYNEQFF.

This clonotype was recorded a few times. One end of the junction varies from germline; a read error may be responsible. The chain combines TRBV4-2 with TRBJ2-1; 7 nucleotides line up with TRBD2. Germline CDR1 is LGHNA and CDR2 is YNFKEQ. The CDR3 consists of 16 residues. CDR3 sequence reads: CASSQLSGLPYNGQFF. CDR3 nucleotide sequence: TGTGCCAGCAGCCAACTTAGCGGGCTCCCCTACAATGGGCAGTTCTTC.

In the case of this clonotype: No conserved phenylalanine or tryptophan ends this CDR3, so it is likely a read error. The chain has TRBV6-6 and TRBJ2-3; D perhaps matches TRBD2 (6 bases). There are 16 residues in the CDR3. Germline V gives CDR1 MNHNY, CDR2 SVGAGI (reference sequence). This CDR3 is CASSSPAGEDVDTQYI. The CDR3 coding sequence is TGTGCCAGCAGTTCCCCGGCCGGGGAGGACGTGGATACTCAGTATATT.

About this clonotype: The junction departs from the called germline gene at one end, perhaps through a read error. V usage is TRBV6-6 and J usage is TRBJ2-2; 9 nucleotides line up with TRBD1. The length of the CDR3 is 15 residues. Germline CDR1 is MNHNY and CDR2 is SVGAGI (reference sequence). The CDR3 sequence is CASSYPGTGHEELFF. In DNA form, the CDR3 reads TGTGCCAGCAGTTACCCCGGGACAGGGCACGAGGAGCTATTTTTT.

For this clonotype: Compared with germline, one end of the junction differs, possibly owing to a read error. V usage is TRBV6-1 and J usage is TRBJ2-4; D not resolved. The CDR3 is 11 amino acids. CDR1 MNHNS and CDR2 SASEGT come from the germline V gene. The DNA for the CDR3 is TGTGCCAGCACTGAATTGAGCCTTCTTGACTTC. This translates into CASTELSLLDF.

This clonotype is a singleton in its sample. One base away lies a much larger clone, so this may be a sequencing read error. This chain uses TRBV5-1 with TRBJ2-7; D is possibly TRBD1 or TRBD2 (5 bases each). The CDR3 length is 15 residues. V was shortened by 0 bases and J by 7 bases, with 17 bases between the two germline ends. Germline lookup yields CDR1 SGHRS and CDR2 YFSETQ. CDR3 coding DNA: TGCGCCAGCAGCTTGGTCGTGGGGACGGGTAATGAGCAGTACTTC. The encoded protein is CASSLVVGTGNEQYF.

A remark on this clonotype: A read error may produce the germline difference seen at one junction end. The V call is TRBV2, the J call TRBJ2-2; perhaps TRBD2 as D (5 bases). Germline V gene data show CDR1 as SNHLY and CDR2 as FYNNEI. The CDR3 loop spans 13 amino acids. Written as DNA, the CDR3 is TGTGCCAGCAGTGAATCGCGGGCCGGGGAGTTGTTTTTT. Translated: CASSESRAGELFF.

As to this clonotype: Here the CDR3 omits its conserved ending phenylalanine or tryptophan, so a read error is the likely source. It is unclear where the CDR3 begins or ends on the DNA, so no DNA is shown, and the CDR3 is as TCRdb lists it. The chain carries TRBV6-1 and TRBJ2-7; whether TRBD2, the table's D call, matches the DNA was not checked. The CDR3 comprises 15 residues, both ends counted. The germline V gene has CDR1 MNHNS and CDR2 SASEGT. The CDR3 loop reads CAIILLVGGPYEKYL.

Concerning this clonotype itself: This CDR3 is missing its conserved last phenylalanine or tryptophan, likely due to a read error. This sequence joins TRBV20-1 and TRBJ1-3, with D possibly TRBD1 on 6 matching bases. This CDR3 contains 13 residues. V was pared by 5 bases and J by 3 bases, with 11 bases between. The germline V gene encodes CDR1 DFQATT and CDR2 SNEGSKA (reference sequence). The CDR3: CSAEQGVGNTIYL. CDR3 nucleotide sequence: TGCAGTGCTGAACAGGGTGTTGGAAACACCATATATTTG.

Regarding this clonotype: It may be a read error: a sequence one base away is much more abundant. The chain uses TRBV6-5 and TRBJ1-3; D might be TRBD1 (5 bases). Germline lookup yields CDR1 MNHEY and CDR2 SVGAGI. This CDR3 comprises 16 residues. Trimming stripped 6 bases from V and 4 bases from J, with 19 bases between. The CDR3, as DNA: TGTGCCAGCAGCTTCGGAGAGGGGAGTGTGGGAAACACCATATATTTT. This encodes CASSFGEGSVGNTIYF.

The chain employs TRBV11-3 and TRBJ2-7, with D possibly matching TRBD2 (5 bases). Germline values: CDR1 SGHNT, CDR2 YENEEA. This CDR3 region has 13 residues. V lost 9 bases, J lost 1 base, and 13 bases lay in between. The CDR3 reads CASSVSQSYEQYF. CDR3 nucleotide sequence: TGTGCCAGTAGCGTGAGTCAGTCCTACGAGCAGTACTTC.

Of note for this clonotype: The junction and the germline gene differ at one end; a read error may be behind it. This chain connects TRBV6-2 or TRBV6-3 to TRBJ2-5, with D tentatively TRBD2 (6 bases). Germline V gives CDR1 MNHEY, CDR2 SVGEGT. This CDR3 contains 14 residues. The CDR3 nucleotides read TGTTCCAGCAGTTCCGGGGACTTTCAAGGGACCCAGTATTTC. Protein product: CSSSSGDFQGTQYF.

In this sample, this clonotype turned up a few times. At one boundary the junction diverges from the germline segment, which might be a read error. The chain joins TRBV6-5 to TRBJ2-5, with TRBD1 identical over 7 bases. The CDR3 has 14 amino acids. In germline, CDR1 is MNHEY, CDR2 SVGAGI. CDR3 residues: CANSQQGWEETQYF. The CDR3 nucleotides read TGTGCCAACAGTCAACAGGGGTGGGAAGAGACTCAGTACTTC.

Many counts were recorded for this clonotype. The CDR3 sequence: CASTGQRSLSEQFF. DNA of the CDR3: TGTGCCAGCACCGGACAGCGAAGCCTAAGTGAGCAGTTCTTC. This rearrangement joins TRBV28 to TRBJ2-1; weak D call: TRBD1 (6 bases). Between the trimmed V and J ends, which lost 7 bases and 9 bases, there was a span of 19 bases. The germline gives CDR1 MDHEN, CDR2 SYDVKM. The CDR3 is 14 amino acids.

This clonotype was seen ten or more times. The genes are TRBV6-1 and TRBJ1-4; D not certain. Trimming cost V 5 bases and J 2 bases, with 9 bases left between them. Looked up from germline, CDR1 is MNHNS and CDR2 is SASEGT. There are 14 residues in the CDR3. This CDR3 reads CASSIMDTNEKLFF. In nucleotides, the CDR3 is TGTGCCAGCAGTATAATGGACACTAATGAAAAACTGTTTTTT.

Remarks on this clonotype: A much larger clone is a single base away; this may be a read error. The chain uses TRBV6-1 and TRBJ1-4; D may be TRBD1 (6 bases). The CDR3 is 14 amino acids. V shed 10 bases and J shed 8 bases, with 20 bases lying between them. The germline gives CDR1 MNHNS, CDR2 SASEGT. The CDR3 here is CANREKEIWEKLFF. CDR3 sequence (DNA): TGTGCCAACAGGGAAAAAGAAATTTGGGAAAAACTGTTTTTT.